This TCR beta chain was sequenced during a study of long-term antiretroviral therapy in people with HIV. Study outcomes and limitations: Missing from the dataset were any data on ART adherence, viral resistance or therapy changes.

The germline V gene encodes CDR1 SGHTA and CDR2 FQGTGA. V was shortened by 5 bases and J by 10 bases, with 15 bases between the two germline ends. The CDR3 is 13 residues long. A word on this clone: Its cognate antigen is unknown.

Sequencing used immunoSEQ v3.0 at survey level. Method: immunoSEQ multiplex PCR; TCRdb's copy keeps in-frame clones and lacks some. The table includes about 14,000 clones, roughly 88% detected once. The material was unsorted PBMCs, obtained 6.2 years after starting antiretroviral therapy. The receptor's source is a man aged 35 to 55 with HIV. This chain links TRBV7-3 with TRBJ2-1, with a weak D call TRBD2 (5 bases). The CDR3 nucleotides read TGTGCCAGCAGCCCAAATGTCGGCGGGGAGCAGTTCTTC. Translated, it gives CASSPNVGGEQFF.